Given below is one T cell receptor beta chain in context. The sample is drawn from a study of beta chain features in type 1 diabetes. Investigators reverse transcribed all isolated RNA, so they sequenced expressed TCRB transcripts. Produced via immunoSEQ multiplex PCR; TCRdb's table is partial and in-frame only. Here the sample spans fewer than 650,000 clones, about a sixth being singletons. V gave up 5 bases and J gave up 1 base; unmatched junction bases: 4. The CDR3 sequence is 15 residues long. The V gene's germline CDR1 is SGHTA and CDR2 FQGTGA. The sequence was collected from a young man in good health. The source material was naive CD4+ T cells from blood. The rearrangement links TRBV7-3 to TRBJ2-1, with TRBD1 matching over 8 bases. The CDR3 region is CASSPDRGSYNEQFF. In DNA form, the CDR3 reads TGTGCCAGCAGCCCTGACAGGGGTTCCTACAATGAGCAGTTCTTC. Filled out from reference TRBV7-3 and TRBJ2-1, the complete variable domain reads GAGVSQTPSNKVTEKGKYVELRCDPISGHTALYWYRQSLGQGPEFLIYFQGTGAADDSGLPNDRFFAVRPEGSVSTLKIQRTERGDSAVYLCASSPDRGSYNEQFFGPGTRLTVL.